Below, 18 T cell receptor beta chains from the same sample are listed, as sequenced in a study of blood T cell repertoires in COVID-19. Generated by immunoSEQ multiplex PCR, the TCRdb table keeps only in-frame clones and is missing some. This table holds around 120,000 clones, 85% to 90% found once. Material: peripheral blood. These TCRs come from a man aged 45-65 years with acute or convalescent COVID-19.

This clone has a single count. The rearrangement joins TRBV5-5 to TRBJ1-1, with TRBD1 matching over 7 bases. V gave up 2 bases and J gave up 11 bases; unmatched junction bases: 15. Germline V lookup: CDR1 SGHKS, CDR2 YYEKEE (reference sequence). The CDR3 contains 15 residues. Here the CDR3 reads CASSLLQGPGLSAFF. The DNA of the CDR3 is TGTGCCAGCAGCTTATTACAGGGGCCGGGATTATCGGCTTTCTTT. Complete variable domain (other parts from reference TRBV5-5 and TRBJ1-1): DAGVTQSPTHLIKTRGQQVTLRCSPISGHKSVSWYQQVLGQGPQFIFQYYEKEERGRGNFPDRFSARQFPNYSSELNVNALLLGDSALYLCASSLLQGPGLSAFFGQGTRLTVV.

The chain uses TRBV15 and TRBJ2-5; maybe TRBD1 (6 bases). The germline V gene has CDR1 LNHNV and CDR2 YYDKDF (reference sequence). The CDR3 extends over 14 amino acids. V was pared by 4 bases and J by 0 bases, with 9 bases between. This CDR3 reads CATSTRTDQETQYF. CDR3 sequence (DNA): TGTGCCACCAGCACACGGACAGACCAAGAGACCCAGTACTTC.

CDR3: CASSFLRLAGEAQYF. The CDR3 coding sequence is TGCGCCAGCAGCTTTCTCCGACTAGCGGGAGAGGCGCAGTATTTT. The chain joins TRBV5-1 to TRBJ2-3; 12 nucleotides align to TRBD2. CDR3 length: 15 amino acids. The junction had 8 bases not matched to a gene; V was cut back by 2 bases and J by 10 bases. The germline gives CDR1 SGHRS, CDR2 YFSETQ.

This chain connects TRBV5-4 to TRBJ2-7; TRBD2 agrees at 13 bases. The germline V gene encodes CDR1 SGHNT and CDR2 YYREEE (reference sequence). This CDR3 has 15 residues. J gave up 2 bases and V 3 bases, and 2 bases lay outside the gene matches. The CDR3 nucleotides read TGTGCCAGCAGCTCCGGGACTAGCGGGACCTACGAGCAGTACTTC. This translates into CASSSGTSGTYEQYF.

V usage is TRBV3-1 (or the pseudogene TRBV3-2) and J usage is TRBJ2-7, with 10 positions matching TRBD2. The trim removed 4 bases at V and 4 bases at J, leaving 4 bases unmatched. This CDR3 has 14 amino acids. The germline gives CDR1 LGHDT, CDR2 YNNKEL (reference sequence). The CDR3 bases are TGTGCCAGCAGCCGAGGGACTAGCGTTTACGAGCAGTACTTC. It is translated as CASSRGTSVYEQYF.

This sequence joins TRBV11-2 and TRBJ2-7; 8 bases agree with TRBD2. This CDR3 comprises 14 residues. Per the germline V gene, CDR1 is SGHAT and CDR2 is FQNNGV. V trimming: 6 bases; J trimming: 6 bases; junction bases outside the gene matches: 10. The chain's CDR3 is CASSTGTSSFEQYF. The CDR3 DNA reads TGTGCCAGCAGTACCGGGACTAGTTCTTTCGAGCAGTACTTC.

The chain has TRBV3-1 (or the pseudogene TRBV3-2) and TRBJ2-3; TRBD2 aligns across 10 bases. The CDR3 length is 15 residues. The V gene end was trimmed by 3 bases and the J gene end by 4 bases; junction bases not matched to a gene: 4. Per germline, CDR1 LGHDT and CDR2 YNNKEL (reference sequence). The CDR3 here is CASSHQAGGADTQYF. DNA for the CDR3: TGTGCCAGCAGCCATCAAGCGGGAGGGGCAGATACGCAGTATTTT.

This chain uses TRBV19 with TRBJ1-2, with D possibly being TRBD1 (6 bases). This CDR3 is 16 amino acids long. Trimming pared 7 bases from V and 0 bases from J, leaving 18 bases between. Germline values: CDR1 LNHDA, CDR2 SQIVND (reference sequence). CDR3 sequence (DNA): TGTGCCAGTACCATAGCTGGGACACAAGCTAACTATGGCTACACCTTC. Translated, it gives CASTIAGTQANYGYTF.

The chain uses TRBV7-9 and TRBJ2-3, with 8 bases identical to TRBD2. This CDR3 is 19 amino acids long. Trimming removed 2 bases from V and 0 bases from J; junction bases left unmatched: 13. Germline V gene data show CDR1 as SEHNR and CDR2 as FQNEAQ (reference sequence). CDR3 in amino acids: CASSLFVSGTSRSTDTQYF. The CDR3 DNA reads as TGTGCCAGCAGCTTATTCGTTAGCGGGACGTCTCGAAGCACAGATACGCAGTATTTT.

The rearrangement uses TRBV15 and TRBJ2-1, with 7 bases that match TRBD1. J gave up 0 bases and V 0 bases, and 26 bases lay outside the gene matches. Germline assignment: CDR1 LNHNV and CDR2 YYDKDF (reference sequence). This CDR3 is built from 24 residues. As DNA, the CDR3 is TGTGCCACCAGCAGAGATCCGCGGACAGGAATGCGGAGTTGGGATCCGAGCTCCTACAATGAGCAGTTCTTC. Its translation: CATSRDPRTGMRSWDPSSYNEQFF.

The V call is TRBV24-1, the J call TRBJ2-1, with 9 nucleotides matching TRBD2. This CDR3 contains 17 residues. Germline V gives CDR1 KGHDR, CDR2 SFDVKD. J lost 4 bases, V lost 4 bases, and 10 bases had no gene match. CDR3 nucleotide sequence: TGTGCCACCAGTGACCCGACTAGCGGCTATGCGTACAATGAGCAGTTCTTC. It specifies CATSDPTSGYAYNEQFF.

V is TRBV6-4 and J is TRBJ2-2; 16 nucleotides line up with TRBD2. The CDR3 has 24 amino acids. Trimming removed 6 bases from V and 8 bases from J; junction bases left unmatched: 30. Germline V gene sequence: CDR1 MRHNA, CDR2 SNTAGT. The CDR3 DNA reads TGTGCCAGCAGGGACCCTAGGACGCTCCCATGGGGACTAGCGGGAGGGCCGGAGGAAGGGGAGCTGTTTTTT. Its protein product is CASRDPRTLPWGLAGGPEEGELFF.

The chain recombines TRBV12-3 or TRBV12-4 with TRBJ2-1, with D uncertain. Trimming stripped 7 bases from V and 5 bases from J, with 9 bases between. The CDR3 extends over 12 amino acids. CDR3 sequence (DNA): TGTGCCAGCAACTACTGGAACAATGAGCAGTTCTTC. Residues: CASNYWNNEQFF.

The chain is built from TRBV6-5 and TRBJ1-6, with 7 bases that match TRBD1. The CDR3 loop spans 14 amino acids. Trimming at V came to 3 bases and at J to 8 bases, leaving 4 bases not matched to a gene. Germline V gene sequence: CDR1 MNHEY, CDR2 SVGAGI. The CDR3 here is CASSYDREYSPLHF. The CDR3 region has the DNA TGTGCCAGCAGTTATGACAGGGAATATTCACCCCTCCACTTT.

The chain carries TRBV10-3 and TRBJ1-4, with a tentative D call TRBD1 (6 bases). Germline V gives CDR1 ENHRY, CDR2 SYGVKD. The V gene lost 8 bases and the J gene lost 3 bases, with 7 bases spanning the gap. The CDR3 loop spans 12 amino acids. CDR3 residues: CAIGGPNEKLFF. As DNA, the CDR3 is TGTGCCATCGGGGGCCCTAATGAAAAACTGTTTTTT.

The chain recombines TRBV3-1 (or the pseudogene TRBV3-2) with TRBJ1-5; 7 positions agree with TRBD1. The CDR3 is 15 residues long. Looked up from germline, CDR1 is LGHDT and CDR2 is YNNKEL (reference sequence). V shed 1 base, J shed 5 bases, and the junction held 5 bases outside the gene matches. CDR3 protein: CASSQADREHQPQHF. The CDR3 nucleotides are TGTGCCAGCAGCCAAGCAGACAGGGAGCATCAGCCCCAGCATTTT.

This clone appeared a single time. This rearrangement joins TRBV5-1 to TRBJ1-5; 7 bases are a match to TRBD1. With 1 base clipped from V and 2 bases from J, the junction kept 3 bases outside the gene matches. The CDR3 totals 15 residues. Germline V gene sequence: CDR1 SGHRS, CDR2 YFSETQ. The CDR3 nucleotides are TGCGCCAGCAGCTTGAGCACAGGGGGCAATCAGCCCCAGCATTTT. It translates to CASSLSTGGNQPQHF.

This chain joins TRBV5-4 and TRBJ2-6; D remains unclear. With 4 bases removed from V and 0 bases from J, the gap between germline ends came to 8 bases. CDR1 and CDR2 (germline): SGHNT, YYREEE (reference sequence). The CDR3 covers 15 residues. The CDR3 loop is CASSPYTSGANVLTF. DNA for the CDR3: TGTGCCAGCAGCCCCTATACCTCTGGGGCCAACGTCCTGACTTTC. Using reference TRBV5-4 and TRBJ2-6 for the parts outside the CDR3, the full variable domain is ETGVTQSPTHLIKTRGQQVTLRCSSQSGHNTVSWYQQALGQGPQFIFQYYREEENGRGNFPPRFSGLQFPNYSSELNVNALELDDSALYLCASSPYTSGANVLTFGAGSRLTVL.